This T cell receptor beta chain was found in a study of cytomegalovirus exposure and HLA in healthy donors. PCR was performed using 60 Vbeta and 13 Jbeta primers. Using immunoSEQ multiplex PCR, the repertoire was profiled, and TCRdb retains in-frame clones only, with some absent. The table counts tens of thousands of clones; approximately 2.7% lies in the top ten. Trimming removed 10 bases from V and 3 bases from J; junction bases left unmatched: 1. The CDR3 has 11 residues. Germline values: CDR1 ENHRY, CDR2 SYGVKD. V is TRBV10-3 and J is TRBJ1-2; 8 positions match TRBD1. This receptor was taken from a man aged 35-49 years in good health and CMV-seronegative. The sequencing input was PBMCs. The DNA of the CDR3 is TGTGCCACCAGGGGGCACTATGGCTACACCTTC. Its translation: CATRGHYGYTF.